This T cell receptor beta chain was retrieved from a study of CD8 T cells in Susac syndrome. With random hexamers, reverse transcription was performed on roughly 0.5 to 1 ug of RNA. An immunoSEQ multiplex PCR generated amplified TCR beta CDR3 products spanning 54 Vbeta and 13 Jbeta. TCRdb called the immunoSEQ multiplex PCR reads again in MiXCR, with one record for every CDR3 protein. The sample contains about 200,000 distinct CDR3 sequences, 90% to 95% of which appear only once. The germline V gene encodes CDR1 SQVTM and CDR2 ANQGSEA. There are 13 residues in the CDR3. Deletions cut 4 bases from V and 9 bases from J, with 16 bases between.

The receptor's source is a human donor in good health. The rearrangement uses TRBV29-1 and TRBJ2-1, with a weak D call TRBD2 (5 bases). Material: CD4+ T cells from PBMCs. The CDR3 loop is CSVGADARGEQFF. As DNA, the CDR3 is TGCAGCGTTGGGGCCGACGCTCGGGGTGAGCAGTTCTTC.